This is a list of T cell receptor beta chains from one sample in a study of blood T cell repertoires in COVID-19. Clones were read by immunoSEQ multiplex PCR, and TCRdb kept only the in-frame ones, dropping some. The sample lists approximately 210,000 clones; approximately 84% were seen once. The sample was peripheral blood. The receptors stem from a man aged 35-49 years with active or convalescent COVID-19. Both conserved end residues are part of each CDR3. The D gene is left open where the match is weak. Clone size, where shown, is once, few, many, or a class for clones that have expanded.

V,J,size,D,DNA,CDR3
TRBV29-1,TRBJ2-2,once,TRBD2,TGCAGCGCCCGGACTAGCGGGGGTCCCGGGGAGCTGTTTTTT,CSARTSGGPGELFF
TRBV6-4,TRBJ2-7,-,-,TGTGCCAGCAGTGACGACAGACCCATCTACGAGCAGTACTTC,CASSDDRPIYEQYF
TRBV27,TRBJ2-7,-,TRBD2,TGTGCCGCAGGGGGTTCGAGGACTAGCGGGAAGTACGAGCAGTACTTC,CAAGGSRTSGKYEQYF
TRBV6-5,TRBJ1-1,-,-,TGTGCCAGCAGTTACTCGAGGTACAGGGAGAACACTGAAGCTTTCTTT,CASSYSRYRENTEAFF
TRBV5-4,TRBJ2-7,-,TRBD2,TGTGCCAGCAGCTCCCGAGCGGGAGGGTACGAGCAGTACTTC,CASSSRAGGYEQYF
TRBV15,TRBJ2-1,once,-,TGTGCCACCAGCAGGGGACGGACAGTCTCCTACAATGAGCAGTTCTTC,CATSRGRTVSYNEQFF
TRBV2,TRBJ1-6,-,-,TGTGCCAGCAGTGAGTTTGGGAGCTCCTATAATTCACCCCTCCACTTT,CASSEFGSSYNSPLHF
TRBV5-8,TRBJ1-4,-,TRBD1,TGTGCCAGCAGCCTCGGGACAGGGGGCCTCCCCAATAATGAAAAACTGTTTTTT,CASSLGTGGLPNNEKLFF
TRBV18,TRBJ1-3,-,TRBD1,TGTGCCAGCTCACCAGGGCAGGGGGTCTTCTCTGGAAACACCATATATTTT,CASSPGQGVFSGNTIYF
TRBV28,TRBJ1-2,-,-,TGTGCCAGCGAGTCCCCCGTCGGGGAACGTGACTATGGCTACACCTTC,CASESPVGERDYGYTF
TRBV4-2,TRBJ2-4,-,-,TGTGCCAGCAGCCAAGATTCCAAGAGAAGCATTCAGTACTTC,CASSQDSKRSIQYF
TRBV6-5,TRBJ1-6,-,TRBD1,TGTGCCAGCAGTTACTCGCCGACAGGGGATTATTCACCCCTCCACTTT,CASSYSPTGDYSPLHF
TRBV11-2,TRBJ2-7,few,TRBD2,TGTGCCAGCAGCTCCCTAGCGGGGGTGGCCTACGAGCAGTACTTC,CASSSLAGVAYEQYF
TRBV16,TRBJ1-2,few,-,TGTGCCAGCAGCCAAGAGGCTTCGGGTGGCTACACCTTC,CASSQEASGGYTF
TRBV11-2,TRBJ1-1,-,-,TGTGCCAGCAGCCCGGGATCTCTCGGCACTGAAGCTTTCTTT,CASSPGSLGTEAFF
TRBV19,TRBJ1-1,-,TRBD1,TGTGCCAGTAGTTTCCACACAGGGGAAAACACTGAAGCTTTCTTT,CASSFHTGENTEAFF
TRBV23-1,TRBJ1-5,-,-,TGCGCCAGCAGTCAATCTGAAGGTGGGGGGACGAGCAATCAGCCCCAGCATTTT,CASSQSEGGGTSNQPQHF
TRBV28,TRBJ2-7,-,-,TGTGCCAGCAGTTTTTCAACAGAGGGCCCTTACGAGCAGTACTTC,CASSFSTEGPYEQYF
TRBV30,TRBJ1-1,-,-,TGTGCCTGGAGTTGGGAGGGAGGGTACACTGAAGCTTTCTTT,CAWSWEGGYTEAFF
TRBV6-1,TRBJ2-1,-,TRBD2,TGTGCCAGCAGTGTCGAGCGGGAGGGGAGCTCCTACAATGAGCAGTTCTTC,CASSVEREGSSYNEQFF
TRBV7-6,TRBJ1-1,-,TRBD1,TGTGCCAGCAGCTTAATACAGGGGAATGAAGCTTTCTTT,CASSLIQGNEAFF
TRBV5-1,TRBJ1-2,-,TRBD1,TGCGCCAGCAGCCAAGACCTTTACAGGGGGAACTATGGCTACACCTTC,CASSQDLYRGNYGYTF
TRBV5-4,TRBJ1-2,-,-,TGTGCCAGCAGCCCGGGAGGTCGGGGCTATGGCTACACCTTC,CASSPGGRGYGYTF
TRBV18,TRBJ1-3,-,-,TGTGCCAGCTCACCCGCGGGGGCAAGTTCTGGAAACACCATATATTTT,CASSPAGASSGNTIYF
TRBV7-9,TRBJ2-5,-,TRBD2,TGTGCCAGCACCAGGGCCGGGACTAGTGGCGAGACCCAGTACTTC,CASTRAGTSGETQYF
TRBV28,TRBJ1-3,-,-,TGTGCCAGCACTAAAAGGACAGCCGGAAACACCATATATTTT,CASTKRTAGNTIYF
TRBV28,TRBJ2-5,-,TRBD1,TGTGCCAGCAGTCCGGGACAGTTTCAAGAGACCCAGTACTTC,CASSPGQFQETQYF
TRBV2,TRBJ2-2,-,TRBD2,TGTGCCAGCCGGACGGCGGGGGGCACCGGGGAGCTGTTTTTT,CASRTAGGTGELFF
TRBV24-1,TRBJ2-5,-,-,TGTGCCACCAGTGACCCCGGGAAAGAGACCCAGTACTTC,CATSDPGKETQYF
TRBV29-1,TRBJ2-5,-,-,TGCAGCGGGAGGGATGGCGAGACCCAGTACTTC,CSGRDGETQYF
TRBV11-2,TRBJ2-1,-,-,TGTGCCAGCAGCTTAGCACCGGGATCTCTCTACAATGAGCAGTTCTTC,CASSLAPGSLYNEQFF
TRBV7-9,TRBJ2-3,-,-,TGTGCCAGCAGCGACCGGGATCCTAGCACAGATACGCAGTATTTT,CASSDRDPSTDTQYF
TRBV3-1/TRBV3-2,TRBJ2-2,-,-,TGTGCCAGCAGCCAAGCGGTGGGGGGGCGAAGTACCGGGGAGCTGTTTTTT,CASSQAVGGRSTGELFF
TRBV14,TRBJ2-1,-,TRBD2,TGTGCCAGCAGCCCTGCAACTAGCGGGTCCTACAATGAGCAGTTCTTC,CASSPATSGSYNEQFF
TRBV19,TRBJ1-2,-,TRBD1,TGTGCCAGTAGAGTCGGGGACAGGGTGAGCTATGGCTACACCTTC,CASRVGDRVSYGYTF
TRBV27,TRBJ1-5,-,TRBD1,TGTGCCAGCAGTTTAACAGGGGGGAATCAGCCCCAGCATTTT,CASSLTGGNQPQHF
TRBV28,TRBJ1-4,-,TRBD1,TGTGCCAGCGGGGGGACAGCAACTAATGAAAAACTGTTTTTT,CASGGTATNEKLFF
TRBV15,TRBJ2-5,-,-,TGTGCCACCAGCAGAGGTGGAGCCCAAGAGACCCAGTACTTC,CATSRGGAQETQYF
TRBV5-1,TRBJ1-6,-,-,TGCGCCAGCAGTATGGACATATCTAATTCACCCCTCCACTTT,CASSMDISNSPLHF
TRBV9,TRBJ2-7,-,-,TGTGCCAGCAGCGTAGACGAGAAGCGCGGAACCTACGAGCAGTACTTC,CASSVDEKRGTYEQYF
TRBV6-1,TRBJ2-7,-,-,TGTGCCAGCAGTGAAACCAGGTTCGCCCCCGAGCAGTACTTC,CASSETRFAPEQYF
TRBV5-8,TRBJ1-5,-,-,TGTGCCAGCAGCTTGGAGGCGAGGGGCAATCAGCCCCAGCATTTT,CASSLEARGNQPQHF
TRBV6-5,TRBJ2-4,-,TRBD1,TGTGCCAGCAGTTCGGACAGGGGGCGGGAAAACATTCAGTACTTC,CASSSDRGRENIQYF
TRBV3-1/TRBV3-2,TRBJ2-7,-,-,TGTGCCAGCAGCCAGACAGGCGGGGGAATCACCTACGAGCAGTACTTC,CASSQTGGGITYEQYF
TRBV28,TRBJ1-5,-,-,TGTGCCAGCAGCCCCTGGGGGGGACATCAGCCCCAGCATTTT,CASSPWGGHQPQHF